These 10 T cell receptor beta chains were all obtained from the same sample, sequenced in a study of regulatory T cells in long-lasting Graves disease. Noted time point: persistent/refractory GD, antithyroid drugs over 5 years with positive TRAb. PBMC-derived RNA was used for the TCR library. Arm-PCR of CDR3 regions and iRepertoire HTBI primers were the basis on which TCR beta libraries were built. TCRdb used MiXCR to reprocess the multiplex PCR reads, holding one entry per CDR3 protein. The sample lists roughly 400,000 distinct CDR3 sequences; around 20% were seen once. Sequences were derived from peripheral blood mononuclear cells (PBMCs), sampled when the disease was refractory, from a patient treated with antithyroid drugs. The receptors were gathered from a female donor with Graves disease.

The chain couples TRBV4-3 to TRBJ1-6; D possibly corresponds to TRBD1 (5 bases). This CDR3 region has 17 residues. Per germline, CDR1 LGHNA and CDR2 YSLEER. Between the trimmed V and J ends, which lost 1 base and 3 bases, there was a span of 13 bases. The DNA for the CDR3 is TGCGCCAGCAGCCAAGCTCGGGGGGTGGACTATAATTCACCCCTCCACTTT. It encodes CASSQARGVDYNSPLHF.

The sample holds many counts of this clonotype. The CDR3 DNA follows: TGTGCCAGCAGTTCAGCAGGGGTTCGCGAGCAGTACTTC. Residues: CASSSAGVREQYF. The chain uses TRBV12-3 or TRBV12-4 and TRBJ2-7, with D perhaps TRBD1 (6 bases). The V and J ends lost 4 bases and 6 bases respectively, with 13 bases between them. This CDR3 region has 13 residues.

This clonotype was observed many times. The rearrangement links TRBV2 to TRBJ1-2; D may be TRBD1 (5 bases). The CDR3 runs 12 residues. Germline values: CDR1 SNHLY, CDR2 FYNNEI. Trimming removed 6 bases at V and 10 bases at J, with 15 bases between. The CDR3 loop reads CASRAAGTPYTF. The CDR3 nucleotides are TGTGCCAGCAGAGCCGCCGGGACCCCCTACACCTTC.

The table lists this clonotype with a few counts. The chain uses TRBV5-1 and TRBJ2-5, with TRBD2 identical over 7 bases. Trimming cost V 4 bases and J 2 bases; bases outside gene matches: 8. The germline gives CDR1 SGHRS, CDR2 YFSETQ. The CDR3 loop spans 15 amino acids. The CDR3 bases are TGCGCCAGCAGCAAGGCTAGCGGAGGACAAGAGACCCAGTACTTC. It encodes CASSKASGGQETQYF.

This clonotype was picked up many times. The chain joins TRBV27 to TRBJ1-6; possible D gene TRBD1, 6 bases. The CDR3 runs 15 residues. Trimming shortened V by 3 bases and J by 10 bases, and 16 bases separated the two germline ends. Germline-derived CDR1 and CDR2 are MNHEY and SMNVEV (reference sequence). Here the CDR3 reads CASSLAGRGHSPLHF. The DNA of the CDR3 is TGTGCCAGCAGTTTGGCGGGACGGGGACACTCACCCCTCCACTTT.

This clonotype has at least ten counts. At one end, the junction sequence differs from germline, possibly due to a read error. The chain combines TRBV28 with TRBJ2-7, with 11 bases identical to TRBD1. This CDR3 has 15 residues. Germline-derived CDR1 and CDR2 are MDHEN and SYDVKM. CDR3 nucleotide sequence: TGTGCTAGCAGCTCCGGACAGGGGGCTACGTACGAGCAGTACTTC. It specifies CASSSGQGATYEQYF.

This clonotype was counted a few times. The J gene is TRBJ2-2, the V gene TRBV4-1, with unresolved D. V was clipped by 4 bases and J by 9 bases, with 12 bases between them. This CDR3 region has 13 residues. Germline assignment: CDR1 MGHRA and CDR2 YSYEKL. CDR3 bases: TGCGCCAGCAGCCTATCGCTACCAAGGGAGCTGTTTTTT. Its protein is CASSLSLPRELFF.

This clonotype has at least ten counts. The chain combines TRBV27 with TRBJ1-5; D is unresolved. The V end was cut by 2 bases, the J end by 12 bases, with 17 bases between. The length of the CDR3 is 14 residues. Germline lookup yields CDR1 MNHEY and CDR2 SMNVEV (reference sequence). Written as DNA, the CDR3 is TGTGCCAGCAGTTTAGTGAAGGGAGCCTTTCTCCAGCATTTT. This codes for CASSLVKGAFLQHF.

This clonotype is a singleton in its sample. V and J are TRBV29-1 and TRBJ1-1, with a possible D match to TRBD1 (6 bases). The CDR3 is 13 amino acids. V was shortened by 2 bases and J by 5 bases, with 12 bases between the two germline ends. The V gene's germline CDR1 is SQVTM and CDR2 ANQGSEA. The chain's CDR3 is CSVEMEGVTEAFF. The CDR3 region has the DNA TGCAGCGTTGAAATGGAGGGGGTTACTGAAGCTTTCTTT.

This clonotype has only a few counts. The CDR3 reads CASSQETSAAYEQYF. For the CDR3, the DNA is TGTGCCAGCAGCCAAGAGACTAGCGCAGCCTACGAGCAGTACTTC. The chain employs TRBV11-2 and TRBJ2-7; 8 bases line up with TRBD2. Germline V lookup: CDR1 SGHAT, CDR2 FQNNGV. The V and J ends lost 5 bases and 2 bases, in that order; junction bases with no gene match: 8. CDR3 size: 15 residues.